One sample yielded the 5 T cell receptor beta chains listed below, sequenced in a study of shared clonotypes between healthy human individuals. The repertoire was sequenced with immunoSEQ multiplex PCR; TCRdb's copy has only in-frame clones and lacks some. The sample shows some 510,000 clones, roughly 78% of them seen only once. Sequencing was done on a sample of PBMCs. Every receptor here comes from a woman aged 40 to 55 in good health. Some clones in this sample may be carry-over from other donors' samples.

This chain joins TRBV27 and TRBJ2-1, with D unresolved. Germline V gene sequence: CDR1 MNHEY, CDR2 SMNVEV (reference sequence). This CDR3 contains 15 residues. Deletions cut 3 bases from V and 6 bases from J, with 15 bases between. The CDR3 loop is CASSLGQPPLNEQFF. In nucleotides, the CDR3 is TGTGCCAGCAGTTTGGGTCAACCCCCCCTCAATGAGCAGTTCTTC.

The chain is built from TRBV29-1 and TRBJ2-7; no clear D gene. CDR1 is SQVTM, CDR2 ANQGSEA, per germline. This CDR3 contains 12 residues. With 4 bases removed from V and 0 bases from J, the gap between germline ends came to 7 bases. CDR3 loop: CSVGDNSYEQYF. The CDR3 bases are TGCAGCGTTGGTGACAACTCCTACGAGCAGTACTTC.

The rearrangement links TRBV4-1 to TRBJ1-2; D unresolved. This CDR3 is 15 amino acids long. Germline V gives CDR1 MGHRA, CDR2 YSYEKL. The V and J ends lost 0 bases and 3 bases respectively, with 11 bases between them. CDR3 sequence (DNA): TGCGCCAGCAGCCAAGATCTTACGGGATACTATGGCTACACCTTC. Its translation is CASSQDLTGYYGYTF.

The chain carries TRBV10-3 and TRBJ2-3; 9 bases are shared with TRBD2. The trim removed 6 bases at V and 3 bases at J, leaving 7 bases unmatched. The CDR3 runs 15 residues. Germline V CDR1 and CDR2: ENHRY, SYGVKD. Here the CDR3 reads CAIRGSGGLTDTQYF. For the CDR3, the DNA is TGTGCCATCAGGGGGAGCGGGGGGTTGACAGATACGCAGTATTTT.

This chain's CDR3 is CASSYNFRQGQYF. The CDR3 DNA sequence: TGTGCCAGCAGTTATAACTTTCGGCAGGGTCAGTACTTC. The rearrangement links TRBV6-1 to TRBJ2-7; tentatively, D is TRBD1 (5 bases). The ends were cut back, 5 bases at V and 10 bases at J, with 18 bases in the middle. Germline values: CDR1 MNHNS, CDR2 SASEGT. This CDR3 contains 13 residues.